This T cell receptor (beta chain) stems from a study of memory CD4+ T cells and cytomegalovirus serostatus. For the study at large: Of the healthy Belgian adults, 8 to 10 were CMV seropositive and around 22 seronegative.

As originally analysed: Out-of-frame sequences were removed, leaving a few million distinct TCRbeta sequences. Profiled with immunoSEQ multiplex PCR; TCRdb holds only in-frame clones, not every one. Clone size and V and J calls were adopted from that table, with D and trimming inferred from the DNA. The data show tens of thousands of clones, with about 73% seen just once and under 1% held by the top ten. Single viable CD3+CD4+CD8-CD45RO+ cells were sorted as the memory CD4+ T cells. This CDR3 comprises 14 residues. Between the trimmed V and J ends, which lost 1 base and 6 bases, there was a span of 9 bases. Germline V gene sequence: CDR1 SGHTA, CDR2 FQGNSA.

The chain links TRBV7-2 to TRBJ2-2; TRBD2 is a possible D gene (6 bases). Sequenced input: memory CD4+ T cells from blood. The sequence was obtained from an adult in good health and CMV-seronegative. CDR3 region: CASSLVRGSGELFF. The CDR3 DNA sequence: TGTGCCAGCAGCTTAGTGCGGGGCTCCGGGGAGCTGTTTTTT. Variable domain in full (rest from reference TRBV7-2 and TRBJ2-2): GAGVSQSPSNKVTEKGKDVELRCDPISGHTALYWYRQSLGQGLEFLIYFQGNSAPDKSGLPSDRFSAERTGGSVSTLTIQRTQQEDSAVYLCASSLVRGSGELFFGEGSRLTVL.